Listed below are T cell receptor beta chains from one sample, sequenced in a study of blood T cell repertoires in COVID-19. Generated by immunoSEQ multiplex PCR, the TCRdb table keeps only in-frame clones and is missing some. This repertoire shows some 70,000 clones, about 85% found once; its top ten account for around 3.6%. Sequences were obtained from peripheral blood. The receptors stem from a woman aged 45-60 years with COVID-19, enrolled during active disease. Each CDR3 is given with its conserved first and last residue. The order of the fields is V gene, clone size, CDR3 length, D gene, J gene, CDR3 protein, CDR3 DNA. The D gene is left open where the match is weak. Not every row has a clone size; where given, it reads once, few, many or a size class.

TRBV11-3	.	16	.	TRBJ2-5	CASSLGVSSAQETQYF	TGTGCCAGCAGCTTAGGGGTTAGCTCGGCCCAAGAGACCCAGTACTTC
TRBV2	.	16	.	TRBJ2-2	CASSHSDPQGTGELFF	TGTGCCAGCAGTCACTCCGACCCCCAGGGGACCGGGGAGCTGTTTTTT
TRBV12-3/TRBV12-4	.	13	TRBD2	TRBJ2-7	CASSLTREGEQYF	TGTGCCAGCAGTTTAACACGGGAGGGCGAGCAGTACTTC
TRBV5-1	.	14	.	TRBJ1-1	CASSPGVRITEAFF	TGCGCCAGCAGTCCGGGGGTCAGGATCACTGAAGCTTTCTTT
TRBV28	.	14	.	TRBJ2-1	CASSVGGSDNEQFF	TGTGCCAGCAGTGTAGGGGGATCGGATAATGAGCAGTTCTTC
TRBV5-1	few	15	.	TRBJ2-7	CASSLELAKRDEQYF	TGCGCCAGCAGCTTGGAACTAGCAAAGAGGGACGAGCAGTACTTC
TRBV6-5	.	13	TRBD1	TRBJ2-7	CASRAQGSYEQYF	TGTGCCAGCAGGGCACAGGGGTCCTACGAGCAGTACTTC
TRBV3-1/TRBV3-2	.	13	.	TRBJ2-7	CASSQDPSYEQYF	TGTGCCAGCAGCCAAGACCCCAGCTACGAGCAGTACTTC
TRBV18	few	13	.	TRBJ2-2	CASSPPGTGELFF	TGTGCCAGCTCACCACCCGGCACCGGGGAGCTGTTTTTT
TRBV6-6	.	15	TRBD1	TRBJ1-3	CASSPGTGDRNTIYF	TGTGCCAGCAGCCCCGGGACAGGGGATCGAAACACCATATATTTT
TRBV6-5	.	15	TRBD1	TRBJ1-6	CASSPYHRGNSPLHF	TGTGCCAGCAGTCCCTATCACAGGGGGAATTCACCCCTCCACTTT
TRBV4-3	.	16	.	TRBJ1-1	CASSQEQFNRAPGAFF	TGCGCCAGCAGCCAAGAACAGTTTAATAGGGCCCCAGGGGCTTTCTTT
TRBV7-6	.	15	.	TRBJ1-6	CASSLGRTGNSPLHF	TGTGCCAGCAGCTTAGGCCGGACGGGGAATTCACCCCTCCACTTT
TRBV3-1/TRBV3-2	.	16	TRBD2	TRBJ2-3	CASSQAPSGITDTQYF	TGTGCCAGCAGCCAAGCGCCTAGCGGGATCACAGATACGCAGTATTTT
TRBV5-4	.	12	TRBD1	TRBJ2-1	CASSYTGVETFF	TGTGCCAGCAGCTACACAGGGGTGGAGACGTTCTTC